The 13 T cell receptor beta chains below all came from one sample that was sequenced in a study of cytomegalovirus exposure and HLA in healthy donors. The study ran its PCR with 60 Vbeta and 13 Jbeta primers. The assay was immunoSEQ multiplex PCR, and TCRdb's table has in-frame clones only and misses some. The data show over 100,000 clones, with approximately 60% seen just once and less than 3% held by the top ten. What was sequenced was PBMCs. These receptors were collected from a woman in her thirties or forties in good health and CMV-seronegative.

This clone has only one observation. The V gene is TRBV5-5, the J gene TRBJ2-7; D is unresolved. Germline CDR1 is SGHKS and CDR2 is YYEKEE (reference sequence). Between the trimmed V and J ends, which lost 0 bases and 2 bases, there was a span of 9 bases. This CDR3 spans 14 amino acids. In DNA form, the CDR3 reads TGTGCCAGCAGCTTGGAGGCAGGTCCCTACGAGCAGTACTTC. This encodes CASSLEAGPYEQYF.

V usage is TRBV19 and J usage is TRBJ1-2; 9 bases match TRBD1. V gave up 6 bases and J gave up 2 bases; unmatched junction bases: 10. This CDR3 has 16 amino acids. In germline, CDR1 is LNHDA, CDR2 SQIVND (reference sequence). This CDR3 is CASSPGHTGGNYGYTF. The CDR3 DNA is TGTGCCAGTAGCCCCGGCCATACAGGGGGCAACTATGGCTACACCTTC.

The chain joins TRBV19 to TRBJ1-3, with 7 bases that match TRBD1. V lost 5 bases to trimming and J lost 4 bases; unmatched junction nucleotides: 5. Germline V gene sequence: CDR1 LNHDA, CDR2 SQIVND (reference sequence). The CDR3 is 14 amino acids. CDR3 protein: CASSLRDRGNTIYF. CDR3 coding DNA: TGTGCCAGTAGTCTACGGGACAGAGGAAACACCATATATTTT.

This chain uses TRBV28 with TRBJ2-1; the match to TRBD2 covers 10 bases. There are 14 residues in the CDR3. J lost 12 bases, V lost 6 bases, and 11 bases had no gene match. CDR1 is MDHEN, CDR2 SYDVKM, per germline. The CDR3 DNA reads as TGTGCCAGCAGAGGTAGCGGGGGGCGTGCCGGGCAGTTCTTC. It is translated as CASRGSGGRAGQFF.

V and J are TRBV4-1 and TRBJ2-5, with unresolved D. Trimming removed 1 base at V and 4 bases at J, with 7 bases between. There are 13 residues in the CDR3. The germline CDR1 and CDR2 sequences are MGHRA and YSYEKL. CDR3 loop: CASSQGLLETQYF. The CDR3 region has the DNA TGCGCCAGCAGCCAAGGACTTTTAGAGACCCAGTACTTC.

The chain uses TRBV25-1 and TRBJ1-6; D is uncertain. Per the germline V gene, CDR1 is MGHDK and CDR2 is SYGVNS. V was shortened by 1 base and J by 7 bases, with 5 bases between the two germline ends. This CDR3 has 13 residues. The DNA for the CDR3 is TGTGCCAGCAGTGAATCTAGAAATTCACCCCTCCACTTT. Translation: CASSESRNSPLHF.

The chain recombines TRBV7-6 with TRBJ1-1; 12 bases line up with TRBD1. The CDR3 consists of 16 residues. In germline, CDR1 is SGHVS, CDR2 FNYEAQ. V lost 4 bases and J lost 3; bases outside the gene matches: 6. The DNA for the CDR3 is TGTGCCAGCAGCTCAGGGACAGGGGGCGGGTACACTGAAGCTTTCTTT. As protein: CASSSGTGGGYTEAFF. The variable domain in full, with the rest retrieved from reference TRBV7-6 and TRBJ1-1, is GAGVSQSPRYKVTKRGQDVALRCDPISGHVSLYWYRQALGQGPEFLTYFNYEAQQDKSGLPNDRFSAERPEGSISTLTIQRTEQRDSAMYRCASSSGTGGGYTEAFFGQGTRLTVV.

The V gene is TRBV7-2, the J gene TRBJ1-1, with D hard to call. Germline CDR1 reads SGHTA; CDR2 reads FQGNSA. The CDR3 is 14 residues long. V shed 5 bases and J shed 1 base, with 11 bases lying between them. The CDR3 bases are TGTGCCAGCAGCACCCAGTCCAAGAACACTGAAGCTTTCTTT. Translated, it gives CASSTQSKNTEAFF.

The rearrangement links TRBV14 to TRBJ1-6; D gene unclear. The CDR3 runs to 14 residues. V was cut by 3 bases and J by 8 bases, with 11 bases left in between. CDR1 is SGHDN, CDR2 FVKESK, per germline. In DNA, the CDR3 is TGTGCCAGCAGCCAGGTGGCTCGCTATTCACCCCTCCACTTT. This encodes CASSQVARYSPLHF.

A single count supports this clone. The chain has TRBV6-4 and TRBJ1-6; D is possibly TRBD1 (6 bases). There are 13 residues in the CDR3. Germline V gives CDR1 MRHNA, CDR2 SNTAGT. Trimming pared 4 bases from V and 7 bases from J, leaving 8 bases between. Here the CDR3 reads CASSAQGNSPLHF. The DNA of the CDR3 is TGTGCCAGCAGTGCGCAGGGGAATTCACCCCTCCACTTT.

The chain joins TRBV5-4 to TRBJ2-7, with 7 positions matching TRBD1. The trim removed 4 bases at V and 1 base at J, leaving 5 bases unmatched. CDR1 and CDR2 from the germline V gene are SGHNT and YYREEE (reference sequence). The CDR3 spans 14 residues. For the CDR3, the DNA is TGTGCCAGCAGCCCGGGACAGCGTTCCTACGAGCAGTACTTC. Its protein is CASSPGQRSYEQYF. The variable domain in full, completed from reference TRBV5-4 and TRBJ2-7, reads ETGVTQSPTHLIKTRGQQVTLRCSSQSGHNTVSWYQQALGQGPQFIFQYYREEENGRGNFPPRFSGLQFPNYSSELNVNALELDDSALYLCASSPGQRSYEQYFGPGTRLTVT.

The chain employs TRBV10-2 and TRBJ1-1; 7 bases are shared with TRBD1. This CDR3 spans 16 amino acids. Germline CDR1 is WSHSY and CDR2 is SAAADI. With V trimmed by 0 bases and J by 5 bases, 9 bases remained unmatched. The CDR3 spells CASSESTGRMDTEAFF. Written as DNA, the CDR3 is TGCGCCAGCAGTGAGTCGACAGGGAGGATGGATACTGAAGCTTTCTTT.

V gene TRBV14 combines with J gene TRBJ1-1; no firm D call. CDR1 SGHDN and CDR2 FVKESK come from the germline V gene. V shed 4 bases and J shed 2 bases, with 11 bases lying between them. This CDR3 comprises 14 residues. DNA of the CDR3: TGTGCCAGCAGCCGCATGTCAGGAAACACTGAAGCTTTCTTT. Protein product: CASSRMSGNTEAFF.